This TCR beta chain is drawn from a study of cytomegalovirus exposure and HLA in healthy donors (TCRdb year 2017). Regarding the study in general: An earlier analysis of some 600 of the donors reported under 300 Gb of sequence data and around 100 million unique TCR beta sequences obtained from about 179 million T cells. To decide whether each TCR beta V gene segment behaved as functional or pseudogenic, an earlier analysis of 587 of the donors relied on high-throughput TCR beta sequencing. In the later analysis, no new phenotypic data were used to find candidate immune exposures; instead, reliance was placed on TCR beta sequences and their occurrence across donors. Roughly 300 gigabases of sequencing data and approximately 80 million unique TCR sequences were included in an early release covering roughly 700 HLA-typed donors. Four to six DR-DQ haplotypes were handled as single units for association and clustering, since linkage in the cohort was strong. HLA typing covered class I and class II loci at four-digit resolution. Alongside the repertoire data, information on donor age, sex, ethnicity and CMV serostatus was compiled. In a later analysis, previously published TCR beta repertoires from several hundred donors were re-analyzed and high-resolution HLA genotyping was added so that TCR occurrence patterns could be studied. To predict cytomegalovirus infection status, the study combined high-throughput TCR immunosequencing, statistical association of individual TCRs with disease status, and machine learning. Among under 450 genotyped donors of the cohort, an average of about 240,000 unique TCR beta nucleotide sequences were sequenced per donor, approximately 20% of them non-productive. The study was designed to test whether signatures of past pathogen exposure could be identified by cataloging public T cell receptors. The genetic ancestry cluster associated with self-reported Caucasian donors included about four fifths of the approximately 430 genotyped donors. A separate validation cohort of roughly 120 different subjects was used in addition to the roughly 640-subject first cohort. The number of typed donors differed by locus: about 620-630 for A, B, C, DRB1 and DQB1; roughly 510 for DQA1; approximately 600 for DPA1; and around 470 for DPB1. Using immunosequencing, the study profiled T cell repertoires from 500 to 800 subjects and related those repertoires to cytomegalovirus serostatus. Genome-wide SNP genotypes for about 55% of the 666 donors were used in a later genetic analysis, which treated that subset as a discovery cohort. All discovery cohort repertoires had been generated using a single sequencing platform. General conclusions and limits of the study: Because counts were too low, seventeen rarely observed V segments, including chromosome 9 orphons, were excluded from the earlier analysis of some 590 of the donors. Because some donors lacked HLA typing at each locus, the association tests relied only on the typed subset. Correlated functional status among segregating V segments might be attributable to linkage disequilibrium, but an unknown experimental factor could not be ruled out. In a later analysis, several top co-occurrence clusters were reported to appear linked to parvovirus B19, influenza, CMV and Epstein-Barr virus. In an earlier analysis of over 550 of the donors, most TCR beta V segments were observed in productive rearrangements about 90% or about 30% of the time, broadly matching IMGT annotations. A group of highly shared sequence variants was considered likely to be a technical artifact of the sequencing pipeline. In a later analysis, most CMV-associated TCR beta chains were found to appear HLA-restricted, with HLA associations seemingly driven largely by CMV exposure. Some IMGT-functional V segments, including TRBV6-2 and TRBV6-3, could not be distinguished by the 87-base-pair reads and were therefore excluded. At a false discovery rate of 0.05, a later analysis linked 16,951 TCR beta sequences to specific HLA alleles. The study gave a list of some 150 TCR beta chains associated with cytomegalovirus. Immune exposure information for the cohort was limited to CMV serostatus. While some public TCRs were present in many individuals, most TCR sequences turned up only very rarely across donors. The cohort was sequenced for TCR beta chains only, and without alpha or paired-chain data the features that could be detected were limited. A later analysis found that HLA-associated TCR beta chains were more clonally expanded and had lower generation probabilities than equally common non-associated chains. Cytomegalovirus status was reported to be diagnosed by the classifier with high specificity and sensitivity in both the original and validation cohorts. The authors suggested that the approach could potentially be extended to other disease states and immunological phenotypes. V-gene and J-gene trimming of TCR beta chains was associated with a missense DCLRE1C variant in a later genetic analysis, and the association was replicated in an independent cohort. A further reported finding was that TCR beta sequences accurately predicted the HLA-A and HLA-B alleles for most subjects in the first cohort. Roughly uniform sequencing depth across donors was assumed in presence/absence analyses, although this assumption may not hold. A later analysis found that TCR association rates varied across HLA loci, with DRB1 alleles showing the most associated TCRs and HLA-C alleles the fewest. When HLA alleles, especially DR and DQ, strongly co-occurred, TCR associations were difficult to assign to individual alleles. In vitro tests confirmed that three of the cytomegalovirus-associated TCR beta chains recognize cytomegalovirus antigens. In a later genetic analysis, fewer N-insertions in productive TCRs were reported among donors in an Asian-associated ancestry cluster than the roughly 670-donor mean.

Receptor amplification or capture employed the immunoSEQ multiplex PCR assay. For the multiplex PCR, a mixture combining 60 forward primers for TCR Vbeta segments and 13 reverse primers for TCR Jbeta segments was used. A multiplex PCR assay on genomic DNA amplified the CDR3 region of rearranged TCR beta genes. Amplified TCR beta libraries were sequenced as 87-base-pair reads on the Illumina HiSeq System. In the source study's methods: A later analysis tallied tens of millions of unique TCR beta chains across the 600 to 700 repertoires, and approximately 12 million of those chains were shared by two or more donors. To remove PCR and sequencing errors, raw reads were error-corrected and collapsed into unique sequences using a nearest-neighbor algorithm that merged closely related sequences. Alignment of CDR3 sequences to IMGT reference sequences was used to assign V, D and J gene segments. For a sequence to be retained, a match of at least six nucleotides to both a V gene segment and a J gene segment was required. A rearrangement counted as productive if the CDR3 had no stop codons and remained in frame with V and J, and every other rearrangement counted as non-productive. Following IMGT convention, CDR3 was defined as the stretch from the second conserved V-encoded cysteine to the conserved J-encoded phenylalanine. In an earlier analysis of 500 to 650 of the donors, sequences lacking an unambiguous match to a single V gene segment were excluded. In an earlier analysis of 587 of the donors, V segments were called functional above 56.7% productive rearrangements and were called segregating when the between-donor standard deviation exceeded 5%. A statistical classification framework was built for diagnosing cytomegalovirus status from the catalog of TCR beta chain sequences. V and J gene assignment, in a later analysis, came from comparing TCR nucleotide sequences with IMGT/GENE-DB human TR gene sequences. Using the TCRdist pipeline, a later analysis assigned CDR3 sequences along with most-parsimonious VDJ recombination scenarios. In a later analysis, each TCR beta chain was defined by its CDR3 amino acid sequence together with its V-gene family, and reads without a unique V-gene family were excluded. To address suspected cross-contamination and a sequencing artifact, a later analysis removed approximately 590 highly shared, low-generation-probability nucleotide sequences. A later analysis calculated a clonal expansion index for each public chain from normalized within-repertoire ranks of inferred template counts. Generation probabilities in a later analysis came from a VDJ recombination model fitted to out-of-frame rearrangements, and those results were checked against IGoR. In a later analysis, TCR-TCR, TCR-HLA and TCR-CMV co-occurrence was scored with hypergeometric tests, and a repertoire-size bias correction was applied to TCR pairs. In a later analysis, false discovery rates were estimated by permuting HLA or CMV assignments 20 times. In a later analysis, co-occurring TCRs were grouped using DBSCAN, with TCRdist sequence similarity added in when clustering inside HLA-allele-positive subsets. Repertoires with fewer than 30,000 or more than 120,000 public chains, plus five repertoires with anomalous nucleotide sharing, were excluded from co-occurrence clustering. Here the immuneACCESS table is served through TCRdb, limited to in-frame sequences with V and J called. Missing clones are a known gap in these copies; in checked studies unresolved V genes cover under half, and the rest lacks a known reason. D and trimming come from the DNA, and the V and J calls and clone size come from that table. This sample lists more than 90,000 clones; more than 70% were detected once. The ten largest clonotypes hold about 8.3% of the sample.

The cohort consisted of 650 to 850 healthy bone marrow donors. At the time of sampling, every cohort member was nominally healthy, though immune exposures that went unrecorded were likely present. The donor tested CMV seronegative and was one of the 352 seronegative cohort members. A peripheral blood sample was provided by each donor, and peripheral blood mononuclear cells were used for TCR beta sequencing. Genomic DNA extraction from the blood cell samples was performed with the Qiagen DNeasy Blood Extraction Kit. The CDR3, cysteine through phenylalanine, is 14 amino acids long. Only the CDR3 portion is preserved as DNA: 42 bases, with reading frame beginning at the first base. From V the trimming removes 3 bases and from J it removes 2 bases, while the gene matches leave 6 bases of the junction unaccounted for. The germline V gene (reference sequence) sets CDR1 to GTSNPN and CDR2 to SVGIG. On this clone itself: What this receptor recognizes is not known. Per-base qualities were not stored, and no clone one base away is much larger.

The chain is encoded by TRBV30 joined to TRBJ2-5; TRBD1 aligns with 7 central bases. Source material: PBMCs. The sequence derives from a female donor in good health and CMV-seronegative. The bases are TGTGCCTGGAGGAAAGGGGGACAGCAAGAGACCCAGTACTTC. Translation gives CAWRKGGQQETQYF. Beyond the CDR3, the reference TRBV30 and TRBJ2-5 genes provide the residues; the full variable domain reads: SQTIHQWPATLVQPVGSPLSLECTVEGTSNPNLYWYRQAAGRGLQLLFYSVGIGQISSEVPQNLSASRPQDRQFILSSKKLLLSDSGFYLCAWRKGGQQETQYFGPGTRLLVL.